The 14 T cell receptor beta chains below were found in one sample sequenced in a study of CD8 T cells in ankylosing spondylitis listed by TCRdb under 2017. Libraries were prepared through 5' RACE. Sequencing used an Illumina HiSeq 2500. The public reads were run again by TCRdb, first through fastp at Q25 and then through MiXCR, and only productive beta chains were kept. Each entry merges the rows of one CDR3 protein and shows their most common DNA and genes. In all, the sample holds approximately 400,000 distinct CDR3 sequences, and 20% to 30% of those were seen once. The top ten clonotypes cover roughly 0.8% of the sample. Antigens for these TCRs are unknown. Results the study describes overall, beyond this receptor: A TCR beta motif of about eight highly homologous amino acid variants appeared characteristic of blood from ankylosing spondylitis patients.

Sequenced sample: blood, either unsorted or a sorted T cell fraction (not recorded which). Every receptor here comes from a male donor with ankylosing spondylitis.

The chain has TRBV11-2 and TRBJ2-5; D perhaps matches TRBD2 (6 bases). Trimming stripped 0 bases from V and 10 bases from J, with 15 bases between. Germline CDR1 reads SGHAT; CDR2 reads FQNNGV. This CDR3 comprises 14 residues. The CDR3 coding sequence is TGTGCCAGCAGCTTAGACCCCTTGGGGGGAATCCAGTACTTC. This gives the protein CASSLDPLGGIQYF.

This clonotype was seen a handful of times. The V gene is TRBV2, the J gene TRBJ2-1, with 7 bases fitting TRBD1. CDR1 and CDR2 from the germline V gene are SNHLY and FYNNEI. Unmatched junction bases numbered 14, after V lost 5 bases and J lost 1 base. The CDR3 consists of 18 residues. The CDR3 nucleotides are TGTGCCAGCAGTCACCCCCTTTTAACAGGGGTGTCCTACAATGAGCAGTTCTTC. Amino acids: CASSHPLLTGVSYNEQFF.

This rearrangement joins TRBV27 to TRBJ2-5, with D uncertain. Trimming shortened V by 5 bases and J by 2 bases, and 12 bases separated the two germline ends. The CDR3 is 14 amino acids. In germline, CDR1 is MNHEY, CDR2 SMNVEV (reference sequence). The DNA for the CDR3 is TGTGCCAGCAGTCCCTACCCCCCGCAAGAGACCCAGTACTTC. Protein product: CASSPYPPQETQYF.

The rearrangement joins TRBV3-1 to TRBJ2-1; 8 nucleotides agree with TRBD2. The CDR3 has 15 amino acids. CDR1 is LGHDT and CDR2 is YNNKEL in the germline V gene (reference sequence). V dropped 5 bases and J dropped 9; count of bases not matched to a gene: 12. The CDR3 DNA reads as TGTGCCAGCAGCACCCACCCGGGACTAGAGGCTGAGCAGTTCTTC. Encoded protein: CASSTHPGLEAEQFF.

V usage is TRBV6-5 and J usage is TRBJ2-3, with D hard to call. V gave up 0 bases and J gave up 0 bases, with 7 bases separating them. The length of the CDR3 is 15 residues. Germline lookup yields CDR1 MNHEY and CDR2 SVGAGI. The CDR3 DNA follows: TGTGCCAGCAGTTACTCGTCTCCTAGCACAGATACGCAGTATTTT. Its protein product is CASSYSSPSTDTQYF.

The CDR3 nucleotides read TGTGCCAGCAGTGGGCCCCCCGGGACTAAGTCCTACGAGCAGTACGTC. Translated: CASSGPPGTKSYEQYV. V gene TRBV2 combines with J gene TRBJ2-7, with 7 nucleotides matching TRBD2. Germline V lookup: CDR1 SNHLY, CDR2 FYNNEI. With V trimmed by 4 bases and J by 1 base, 10 bases remained unmatched. The CDR3 consists of 16 residues.

This clonotype was counted between two and nine times. This rearrangement joins TRBV12-3 or TRBV12-4 to TRBJ1-1; 10 bases line up with TRBD1. V dropped 6 bases and J dropped 6; count of bases not matched to a gene: 4. This CDR3 has 13 amino acids. CDR3 nucleotide sequence: TGTGCCAGCAGGGGACAGGGGAGACCTGAAGCTTTCTTT. Protein product: CASRGQGRPEAFF.

This clonotype was detected once. This rearrangement joins TRBV10-1 to TRBJ2-2; 12 bases map to TRBD2. In germline, CDR1 is WNHNN, CDR2 SYGVQD (reference sequence). Trimming at V came to 6 bases and at J to 7 bases, leaving 9 bases not matched to a gene. The length of the CDR3 is 16 residues. CDR3 region: CASSDQGLAGYGELFF. The CDR3 bases are TGCGCCAGCAGCGACCAAGGACTAGCGGGATACGGGGAGCTGTTTTTT.

This clonotype turned up a few times. The rearrangement links TRBV2 to TRBJ1-1; the D is unclear. CDR3 length: 11 residues. V lost 7 bases and J 3 bases, leaving 6 bases between the germline ends. Germline lookup yields CDR1 SNHLY and CDR2 FYNNEI. Here the CDR3 reads CASKMDTEAFF. In nucleotides, the CDR3 is TGTGCCAGCAAGATGGACACTGAAGCTTTCTTT.

The chain couples TRBV24-1 to TRBJ2-1; D is perhaps TRBD2 (6 bases). With 4 bases removed from V and 7 bases from J, the gap between germline ends came to 19 bases. CDR1 is KGHDR and CDR2 is SFDVKD in the germline V gene. The CDR3 runs 16 residues. This CDR3 is CATSDPGRTHGNEQFF. CDR3 coding DNA: TGTGCCACCAGTGACCCGGGGAGGACCCACGGGAATGAGCAGTTCTTC.

V gene TRBV12-3 or TRBV12-4 combines with J gene TRBJ1-4, with TRBD1 identical over 10 bases. Trimming took 3 bases from V and 10 from J; bases not matched to a gene: 2. The length of the CDR3 is 13 residues. The CDR3 loop is CASSLDRGAKLFF. The CDR3, as DNA: TGTGCCAGCAGTTTGGACAGGGGGGCAAAACTGTTTTTT.

This clonotype occurred a few times. The V and J genes are TRBV5-1 and TRBJ2-2; D is uncertain. The germline V and J ends were trimmed by 3 bases and 2 bases, with 11 bases remaining between them. CDR1 is SGHRS and CDR2 is YFSETQ in the germline V gene. This CDR3 has 15 residues. The CDR3 DNA follows: TGCGCCAGCAGCTCCACCCCGGGTAACACCGGGGAGCTGTTTTTT. Amino acid sequence: CASSSTPGNTGELFF.

This clonotype came up once. The V gene is TRBV20-1, the J gene TRBJ1-6; maybe TRBD1 (5 bases). V lost 0 bases, J lost 9 bases, and 12 bases lay in between. The germline V gene encodes CDR1 DFQATT and CDR2 SNEGSKA (reference sequence). The CDR3 totals 14 residues. CDR3 nucleotide sequence: TGCAGTGCTAGAGATCCACAGGTTGCTTCACCCCTCCACTTT. Residues: CSARDPQVASPLHF.

The rearrangement uses TRBV5-8 and TRBJ2-5; no definite D call. Trimming left V 7 bases short and J 0 bases short, with 13 bases between. The CDR3 covers 14 residues. CDR1 and CDR2 (germline): SGHTS, YDEGEE. This CDR3 is CASVKRNYQETQYF. CDR3 bases: TGTGCCAGCGTAAAAAGGAACTACCAAGAGACCCAGTACTTC.